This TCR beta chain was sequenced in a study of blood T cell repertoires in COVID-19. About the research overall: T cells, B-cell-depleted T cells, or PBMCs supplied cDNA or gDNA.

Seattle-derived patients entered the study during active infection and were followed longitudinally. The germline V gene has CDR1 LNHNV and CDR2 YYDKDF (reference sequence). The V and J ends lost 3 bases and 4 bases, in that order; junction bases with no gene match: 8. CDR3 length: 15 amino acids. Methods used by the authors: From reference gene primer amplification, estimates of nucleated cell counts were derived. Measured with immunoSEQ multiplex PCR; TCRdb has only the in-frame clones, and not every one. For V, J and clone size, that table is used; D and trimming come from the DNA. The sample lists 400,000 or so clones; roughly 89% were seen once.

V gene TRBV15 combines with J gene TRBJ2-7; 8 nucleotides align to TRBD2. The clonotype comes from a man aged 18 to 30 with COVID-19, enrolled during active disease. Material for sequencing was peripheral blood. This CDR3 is CATSSLREASYEQYF. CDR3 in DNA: TGTGCCACCAGCAGCTTGCGGGAGGCCTCTTACGAGCAGTACTTC.